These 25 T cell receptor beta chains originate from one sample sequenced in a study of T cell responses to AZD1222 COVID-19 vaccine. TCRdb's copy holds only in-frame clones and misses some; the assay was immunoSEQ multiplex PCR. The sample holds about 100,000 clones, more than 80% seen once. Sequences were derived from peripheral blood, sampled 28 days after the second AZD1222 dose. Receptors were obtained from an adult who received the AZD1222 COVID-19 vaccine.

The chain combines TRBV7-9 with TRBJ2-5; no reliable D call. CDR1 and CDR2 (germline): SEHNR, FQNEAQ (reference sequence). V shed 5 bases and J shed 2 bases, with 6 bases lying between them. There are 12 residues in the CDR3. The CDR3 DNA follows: TGTGCCAGCAGCCCCCATCAAGAGACCCAGTACTTC. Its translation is CASSPHQETQYF.

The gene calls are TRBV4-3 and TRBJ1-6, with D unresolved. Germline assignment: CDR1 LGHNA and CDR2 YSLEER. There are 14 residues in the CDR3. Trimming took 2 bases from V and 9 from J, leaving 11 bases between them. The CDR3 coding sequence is TGCGCCAGCAGCCAATCAAGGGCGGCTTCACCCCTCCACTTT. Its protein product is CASSQSRAASPLHF.

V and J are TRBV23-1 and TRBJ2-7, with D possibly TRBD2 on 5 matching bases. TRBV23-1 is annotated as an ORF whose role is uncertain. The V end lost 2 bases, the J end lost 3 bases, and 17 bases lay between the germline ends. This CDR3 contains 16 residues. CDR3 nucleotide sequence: TGCGCCAGCAGTCAACCCATGGGGAGAACAGTCTACGAGCAGTACTTC. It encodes CASSQPMGRTVYEQYF.

In DNA, the CDR3 is TGTGCCAGCAGTGTCGCCGGGGCCAACGTCCTGACTTTC. It is translated as CASSVAGANVLTF. The chain has TRBV5-6 and TRBJ2-6; no reliable D call. The CDR3 contains 13 residues. Germline lookup yields CDR1 SGHDT and CDR2 YYEEEE. The V end was cut by 5 bases, the J end by 4 bases, with 7 bases between.

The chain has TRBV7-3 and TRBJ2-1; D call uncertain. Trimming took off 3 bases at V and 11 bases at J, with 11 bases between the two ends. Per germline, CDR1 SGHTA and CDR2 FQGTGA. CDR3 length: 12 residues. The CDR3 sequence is CASSFASGQQFF. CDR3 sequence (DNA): TGTGCCAGCAGCTTCGCCTCTGGCCAGCAGTTCTTC. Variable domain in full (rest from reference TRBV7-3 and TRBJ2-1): GAGVSQTPSNKVTEKGKYVELRCDPISGHTALYWYRQSLGQGPEFLIYFQGTGAADDSGLPNDRFFAVRPEGSVSTLKIQRTERGDSAVYLCASSFASGQQFFGPGTRLTVL.

CDR3 sequence: CASSDFLQGSTDTQYF. As DNA, the CDR3 is TGTGCCAGCAGCGACTTCCTCCAGGGGTCCACAGATACGCAGTATTTT. V usage is TRBV7-9 and J usage is TRBJ2-3; TRBD1 might be the D (6 bases). Deletions cut 5 bases from V and 2 bases from J, with 17 bases between. The CDR3 is made up of 16 amino acids. CDR1 is SEHNR, CDR2 FQNEAQ, per germline (reference sequence).

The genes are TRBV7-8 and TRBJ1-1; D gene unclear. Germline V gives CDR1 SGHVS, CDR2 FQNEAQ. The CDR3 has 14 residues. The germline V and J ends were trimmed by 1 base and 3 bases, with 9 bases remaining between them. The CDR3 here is CASSLEVRYTEAFF. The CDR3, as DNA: TGTGCCAGCAGCTTAGAGGTCCGATACACTGAAGCTTTCTTT.

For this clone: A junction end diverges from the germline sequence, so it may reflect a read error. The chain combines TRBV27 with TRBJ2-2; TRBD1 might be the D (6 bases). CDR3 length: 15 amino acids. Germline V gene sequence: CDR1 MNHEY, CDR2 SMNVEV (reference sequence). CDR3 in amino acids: CVSSSYRDNTGELFF. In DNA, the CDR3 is TGTGTCAGCAGTTCTTACAGGGATAACACCGGGGAGCTGTTTTTT.

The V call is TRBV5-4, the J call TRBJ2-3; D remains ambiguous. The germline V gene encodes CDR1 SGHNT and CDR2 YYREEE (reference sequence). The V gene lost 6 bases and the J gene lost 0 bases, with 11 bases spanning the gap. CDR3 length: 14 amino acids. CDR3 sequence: CASTPKQSTDTQYF. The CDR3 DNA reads TGTGCCAGCACCCCAAAGCAGAGCACAGATACGCAGTATTTT. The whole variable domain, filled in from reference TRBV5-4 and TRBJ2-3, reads ETGVTQSPTHLIKTRGQQVTLRCSSQSGHNTVSWYQQALGQGPQFIFQYYREEENGRGNFPPRFSGLQFPNYSSELNVNALELDDSALYLCASTPKQSTDTQYFGPGTRLTVL.

The CDR3 loop reads CASSFDSDVGKLFF. In nucleotides, the CDR3 is TGTGCCAGCAGCTTTGACAGTGATGTAGGAAAACTGTTTTTT. The V call is TRBV5-8, the J call TRBJ1-4; tentative D call: TRBD1 (5 bases). In germline, CDR1 is SGHTS, CDR2 YDEGEE. V was shortened by 2 bases and J by 10 bases, with 15 bases between the two germline ends. The CDR3 sequence is 14 residues long.

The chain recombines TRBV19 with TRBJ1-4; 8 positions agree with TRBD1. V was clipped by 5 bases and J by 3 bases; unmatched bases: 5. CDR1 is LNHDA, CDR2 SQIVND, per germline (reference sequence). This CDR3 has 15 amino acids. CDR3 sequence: CASSPNRGSNEKLFF. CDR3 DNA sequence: TGTGCCAGTAGTCCTAACAGGGGGTCTAATGAAAAACTGTTTTTT.

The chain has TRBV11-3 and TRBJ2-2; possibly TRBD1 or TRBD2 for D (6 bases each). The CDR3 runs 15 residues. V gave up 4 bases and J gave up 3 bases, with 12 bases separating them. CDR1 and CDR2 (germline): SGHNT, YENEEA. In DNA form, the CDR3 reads TGTGCCAGCAGCTCACAGGAGGGGGACACCGGGGAGCTGTTTTTT. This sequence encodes CASSSQEGDTGELFF. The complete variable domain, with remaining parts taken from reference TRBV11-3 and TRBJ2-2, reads EAGVVQSPRYKIIEKKQPVAFWCNPISGHNTLYWYLQNLGQGPELLIRYENEEAVDDSQLPKDRFSAERLKGVDSTLKIQPAELGDSAVYLCASSSQEGDTGELFFGEGSRLTVL.

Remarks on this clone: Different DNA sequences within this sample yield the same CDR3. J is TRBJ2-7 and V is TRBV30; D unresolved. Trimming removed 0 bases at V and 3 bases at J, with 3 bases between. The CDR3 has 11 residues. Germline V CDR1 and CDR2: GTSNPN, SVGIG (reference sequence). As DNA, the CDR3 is TGTGCCTGGAGTGTCGGCTACGAGCAGTACTTC. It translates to CAWSVGYEQYF. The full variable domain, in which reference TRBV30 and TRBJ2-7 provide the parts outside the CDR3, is SQTIHQWPATLVQPVGSPLSLECTVEGTSNPNLYWYRQAAGRGLQLLFYSVGIGQISSEVPQNLSASRPQDRQFILSSKKLLLSDSGFYLCAWSVGYEQYFGPGTRLTVT.

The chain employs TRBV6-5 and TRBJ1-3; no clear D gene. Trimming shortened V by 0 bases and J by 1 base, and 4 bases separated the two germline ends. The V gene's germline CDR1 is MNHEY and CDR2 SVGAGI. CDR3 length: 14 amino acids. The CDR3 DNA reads TGTGCCAGCAGTTACTCGAAGTCTGGAAACACCATATATTTT. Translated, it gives CASSYSKSGNTIYF.

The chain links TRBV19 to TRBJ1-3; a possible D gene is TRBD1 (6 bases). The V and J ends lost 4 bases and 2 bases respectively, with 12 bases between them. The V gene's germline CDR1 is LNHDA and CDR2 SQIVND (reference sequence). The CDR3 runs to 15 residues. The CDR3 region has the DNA TGTGCCAGTAGTAAAGGACAGTGGACTGGAAACACCATATATTTT. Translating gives CASSKGQWTGNTIYF.

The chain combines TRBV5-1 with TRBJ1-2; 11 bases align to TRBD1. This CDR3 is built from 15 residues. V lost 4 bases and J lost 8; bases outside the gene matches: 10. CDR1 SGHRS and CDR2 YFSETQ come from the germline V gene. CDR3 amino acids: CASSIGTGGRVGYTF. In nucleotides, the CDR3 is TGCGCCAGCAGCATCGGGACAGGGGGTCGAGTGGGCTACACCTTC.

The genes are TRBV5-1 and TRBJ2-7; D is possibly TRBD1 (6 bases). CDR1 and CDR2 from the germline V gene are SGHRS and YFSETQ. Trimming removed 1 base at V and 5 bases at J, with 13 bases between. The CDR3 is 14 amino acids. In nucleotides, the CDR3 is TGCGCCAGCAGCTTGCTTGGGGCAGGGGACGAGCAGTACTTC. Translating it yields CASSLLGAGDEQYF.

The CDR3 region has the DNA TGTGCCAGCAGCCTCAGCTCCGGTGAGCAGTTCTTC. Its translation: CASSLSSGEQFF. The chain uses TRBV11-2 and TRBJ2-1; D is uncertain. Germline CDR1 reads SGHAT; CDR2 reads FQNNGV. The CDR3 has 12 residues. V was shortened by 5 bases and J by 9 bases, with 11 bases between the two germline ends.

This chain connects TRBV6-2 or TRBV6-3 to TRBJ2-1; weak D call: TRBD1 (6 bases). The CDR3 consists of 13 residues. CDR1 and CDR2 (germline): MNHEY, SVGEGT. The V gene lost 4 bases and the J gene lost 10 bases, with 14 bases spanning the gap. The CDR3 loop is CASSFLQGGEQFF. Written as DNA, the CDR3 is TGTGCCAGCAGTTTTCTACAGGGTGGGGAGCAGTTCTTC.

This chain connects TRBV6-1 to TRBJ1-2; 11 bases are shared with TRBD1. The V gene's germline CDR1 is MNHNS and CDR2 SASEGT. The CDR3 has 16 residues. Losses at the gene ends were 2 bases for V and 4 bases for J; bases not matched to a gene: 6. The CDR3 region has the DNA TGTGCCAGCAGTGAAACTCCTGGGACAGGGGGCTATGGCTACACCTTC. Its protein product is CASSETPGTGGYGYTF.

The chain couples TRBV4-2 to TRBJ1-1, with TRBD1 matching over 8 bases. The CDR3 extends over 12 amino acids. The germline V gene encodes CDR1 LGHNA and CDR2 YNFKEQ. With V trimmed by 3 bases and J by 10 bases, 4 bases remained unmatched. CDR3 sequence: CASSHDRGLAFF. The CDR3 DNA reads TGTGCCAGCAGCCACGACAGGGGACTAGCTTTCTTT.

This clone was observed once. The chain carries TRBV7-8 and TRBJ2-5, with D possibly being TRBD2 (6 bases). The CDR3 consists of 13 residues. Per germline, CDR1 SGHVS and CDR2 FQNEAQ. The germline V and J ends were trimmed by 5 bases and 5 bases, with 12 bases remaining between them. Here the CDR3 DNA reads TGTGCCAGCAGCCGGACTATAGGGGAGACCCAGTACTTC. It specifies CASSRTIGETQYF.

CDR3 sequence reads: CASSNGGESTDTQYF. The CDR3 DNA reads as TGTGCCAGCAGTAATGGGGGGGAAAGCACAGATACGCAGTATTTT. The chain has TRBV3-1 (or the pseudogene TRBV3-2) and TRBJ2-3; 7 bases agree with TRBD2. J lost 0 bases, V lost 6 bases, and 6 bases had no gene match. The length of the CDR3 is 15 residues. CDR1 is LGHDT and CDR2 is YNNKEL in the germline V gene (reference sequence).

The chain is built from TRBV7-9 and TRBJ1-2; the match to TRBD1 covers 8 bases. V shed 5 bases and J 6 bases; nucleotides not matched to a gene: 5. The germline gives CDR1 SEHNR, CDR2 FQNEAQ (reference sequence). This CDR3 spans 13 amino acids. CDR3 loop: CASSPTGEDGYTF. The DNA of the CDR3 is TGTGCCAGCAGCCCGACAGGGGAAGATGGCTACACCTTC. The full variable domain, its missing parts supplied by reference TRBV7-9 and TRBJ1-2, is DTGVSQNPRHKITKRGQNVTFRCDPISEHNRLYWYRQTLGQGPEFLTYFQNEAQLEKSRLLSDRFSAERPKGSFSTLEIQRTEQGDSAMYLCASSPTGEDGYTFGSGTRLTVV.

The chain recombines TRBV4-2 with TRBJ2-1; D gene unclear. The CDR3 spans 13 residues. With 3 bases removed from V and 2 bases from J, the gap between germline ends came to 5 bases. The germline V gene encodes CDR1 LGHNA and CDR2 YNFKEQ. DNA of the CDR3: TGTGCCAGCAGCCAGGGTCCCTACAATGAGCAGTTCTTC. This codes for CASSQGPYNEQFF.